The 30 T cell receptor beta chains below come from one sample, sequenced in a study of blood T cell repertoires in COVID-19. TCRdb's copy holds only in-frame clones and misses some; the assay was immunoSEQ multiplex PCR. This sample has fewer than 250,000 clones, with under 95% found just once. The sequenced material came from peripheral blood. The receptor source for this set is a man aged 25-45 years with acute or convalescent COVID-19.

V usage is TRBV6-6 and J usage is TRBJ2-5; D gene ambiguous. This CDR3 is 14 amino acids long. Looked up from germline, CDR1 is MNHNY and CDR2 is SVGAGI (reference sequence). The V end lost 3 bases, the J end lost 2 bases, and 10 bases lay between the germline ends. The CDR3 reads CASSYLQPQETQYF. The CDR3 coding sequence is TGTGCCAGCAGTTATCTACAGCCTCAAGAGACCCAGTACTTC.

In regard to this clone: Additional DNA sequences in this sample encode the identical CDR3. This chain connects TRBV6-5 to TRBJ1-5, with 7 bases matching TRBD1. V shed 6 bases, J shed 2 bases, and the junction held 4 bases outside the gene matches. The germline V gene has CDR1 MNHEY and CDR2 SVGAGI. The CDR3 runs 14 residues. CDR3 residues: CASRPDRGNQPQHF. The CDR3 DNA reads as TGTGCCAGCAGACCTGACAGGGGCAATCAGCCCCAGCATTTT.

This clone was detected only once. The rearrangement joins TRBV9 to TRBJ2-3, with 8 bases fitting TRBD2. Germline V gene data show CDR1 as SGDLS and CDR2 as YYNGEE. The CDR3 runs 17 residues. V gave up 4 bases and J gave up 4 bases; unmatched junction bases: 14. The CDR3 nucleotides read TGTGCCAGCAGCTCCCCCGTCGAGCGGGGGACCTCAGATACGCAGTATTTT. This sequence encodes CASSSPVERGTSDTQYF.

This chain uses TRBV5-1 with TRBJ2-3; a weak D match, TRBD2 (5 bases). The CDR3 has 14 amino acids. CDR1 and CDR2 from the germline V gene are SGHRS and YFSETQ. Trimming pared 1 base from V and 2 bases from J, leaving 8 bases between. The CDR3 loop reads CASSLQEVTDTQYF. The CDR3 bases are TGCGCCAGCAGCTTGCAGGAGGTCACAGATACGCAGTATTTT.

V is TRBV6-5 and J is TRBJ1-2; D is uncertain. The CDR3 is 14 amino acids. Germline loops: CDR1 MNHEY, CDR2 SVGAGI. The ends were cut back, 8 bases at V and 2 bases at J, with 15 bases in the middle. The CDR3: CASQSTVSNYGYTF. The CDR3 DNA sequence: TGTGCCAGCCAATCTACAGTATCCAACTATGGCTACACCTTC.

The chain joins TRBV28 to TRBJ2-3; TRBD2 matches 7 bases. CDR3 length equals 12 residues. The junction had 3 bases not matched to a gene; V was cut back by 10 bases and J by 2 bases. In germline, CDR1 is MDHEN, CDR2 SYDVKM. The CDR3 nucleotides are TGTGCCACAGCGGGGAACACAGATACGCAGTATTTT. Translating gives CATAGNTDTQYF.

The V gene is TRBV5-1, the J gene TRBJ2-7, with 7 bases identical to TRBD1. CDR1 and CDR2 (germline): SGHRS, YFSETQ. The CDR3 spans 16 residues. V trimming: 4 bases; J trimming: 0 bases; junction bases outside the gene matches: 10. The CDR3 nucleotides are TGCGCCAGCAGCCTACAGGGGCCCATGCTCTCCTACGAGCAGTACTTC. Translation gives CASSLQGPMLSYEQYF.

With respect to this clone: At one end, the junction sequence differs from germline, possibly due to a read error. The chain joins TRBV7-7 to TRBJ2-5; no firm D call. The CDR3 has 13 residues. Germline loops: CDR1 SSHAT, CDR2 FNYEAQ (reference sequence). CDR3 residues: CASSLTGLETQYF. DNA of the CDR3: TGTGCTAGCAGCTTAACCGGGTTAGAGACCCAGTACTTC.

J is TRBJ2-7 and V is TRBV5-4, with TRBD2 identical over 12 bases. The CDR3 consists of 15 residues. Germline-derived CDR1 and CDR2 are SGHNT and YYREEE (reference sequence). The junction had 7 bases not matched to a gene; V was cut back by 3 bases and J by 6 bases. CDR3 in amino acids: CASSSLAGGLREQYF. Here the CDR3 DNA reads TGTGCCAGCAGCTCTCTAGCGGGGGGGCTCCGCGAGCAGTACTTC.

The chain carries TRBV7-3 and TRBJ1-2; D ambiguous. The V gene's germline CDR1 is SGHTA and CDR2 FQGTGA. The ends were cut back, 1 base at V and 5 bases at J, with 11 bases in the middle. The CDR3 contains 14 residues. The CDR3 bases are TGTGCCAGCAGCTTAAGAGGCACTCGATATGGCTACACCTTC. This translates into CASSLRGTRYGYTF.

This chain joins TRBV6-1 and TRBJ1-5; TRBD1 aligns across 8 bases. Germline CDR1 is MNHNS and CDR2 is SASEGT. The CDR3 totals 16 residues. J gave up 1 base and V 4 bases, and 6 bases lay outside the gene matches. The CDR3 bases are TGTGCCAGCAGTGGACAGGGGTTGGTAAGCAATCAGCCCCAGCATTTT. Translating gives CASSGQGLVSNQPQHF.

J is TRBJ2-5 and V is TRBV5-4, with 7 bases identical to TRBD1. The CDR3 has 15 residues. The ends lost 4 bases at V and 4 bases at J; junction bases unmatched: 10. Germline CDR1 SGHNT, CDR2 YYREEE (reference sequence). DNA of the CDR3: TGTGCCAGCAGCGCGCAGGGGGTGGGTGGAGAGACCCAGTACTTC. Its translation is CASSAQGVGGETQYF. Supplemented by reference TRBV5-4 and TRBJ2-5, the full variable domain reads ETGVTQSPTHLIKTRGQQVTLRCSSQSGHNTVSWYQQALGQGPQFIFQYYREEENGRGNFPPRFSGLQFPNYSSELNVNALELDDSALYLCASSAQGVGGETQYFGPGTRLLVL.

The rearrangement links TRBV5-5 to TRBJ2-3; D unclear. Germline CDR1 is SGHKS and CDR2 is YYEKEE (reference sequence). This CDR3 has 16 residues. V was pared by 3 bases and J by 1 base, with 15 bases between. DNA of the CDR3: TGTGCCAGCAGCTGGGCACCGAGCCGCGGCACAGATACGCAGTATTTT. Translating it yields CASSWAPSRGTDTQYF.

The chain employs TRBV6-1 and TRBJ1-6; TRBD1 is a possible D gene (6 bases). The CDR3 totals 17 residues. Germline V CDR1 and CDR2: MNHNS, SASEGT. Trimming left V 0 bases short and J 8 bases short, with 17 bases between. In DNA form, the CDR3 reads TGTGCCAGCAGTGAAGCGCTTCGGTACAGGGTTGATTCACCCCTCCACTTT. Translation gives CASSEALRYRVDSPLHF.

This chain connects TRBV11-2 to TRBJ1-2, with 7 bases matching TRBD1. The CDR3 has 15 residues. The V gene's germline CDR1 is SGHAT and CDR2 FQNNGV. The J segment lost 3 bases and the V segment lost 6 bases, leaving 10 bases of the junction unmatched. Written as DNA, the CDR3 is TGTGCCAGCAGAAAACCGGGACAGCTGGACTATGGCTACACCTTC. This codes for CASRKPGQLDYGYTF.

This clone appeared a single time. This chain uses TRBV27 with TRBJ2-2; the D gene is possibly TRBD2 (6 bases). CDR1 and CDR2 (germline): MNHEY, SMNVEV (reference sequence). The CDR3 has 13 residues. The V end was cut by 6 bases, the J end by 6 bases, with 11 bases between. In DNA, the CDR3 is TGTGCCAGCAGCAGAGGAGGGTCCGGGGAGCTGTTTTTT. Its protein is CASSRGGSGELFF.

The chain is built from TRBV7-3 and TRBJ2-3; possible D gene TRBD1, 5 bases. V was shortened by 6 bases and J by 0 bases, with 10 bases between the two germline ends. The CDR3 contains 14 residues. Germline assignment: CDR1 SGHTA and CDR2 FQGTGA. CDR3 DNA: TGTGCCAGCAGTTTAGGGGCCAGCACAGATACGCAGTATTTT. Translating it yields CASSLGASTDTQYF.

The chain employs TRBV6-1 and TRBJ2-6, with D possibly matching TRBD2 (6 bases). Germline V CDR1 and CDR2: MNHNS, SASEGT. The CDR3 runs to 16 residues. V shed 3 bases and J shed 0 bases, with 9 bases lying between them. In DNA form, the CDR3 reads TGTGCCAGCAGTGATGGGGGGAACTCTGGGGCCAACGTCCTGACTTTC. Protein: CASSDGGNSGANVLTF.

The chain recombines TRBV29-1 with TRBJ2-1; D is uncertain. The V gene's germline CDR1 is SQVTM and CDR2 ANQGSEA. Trimming stripped 5 bases from V and 4 bases from J, with 15 bases between. This CDR3 spans 14 amino acids. In nucleotides, the CDR3 is TGCAGCGTTCCCGACTCCTTCGTTTACAATGAGCAGTTCTTC. The encoded protein is CSVPDSFVYNEQFF.

As DNA, the CDR3 is TGTGCCACCAAGGTGGGGGGTAAAGCGTTTGGCGAGCAGTACTTC. It encodes CATKVGGKAFGEQYF. The chain couples TRBV2 to TRBJ2-7; D might be TRBD2 (6 bases). Germline CDR1 and CDR2: SNHLY and FYNNEI. V was pared by 10 bases and J by 6 bases, with 25 bases between. This CDR3 contains 15 residues.

The chain joins TRBV3-1 (or the pseudogene TRBV3-2) to TRBJ2-7; 7 positions match TRBD1. Trimming removed 0 bases from V and 6 bases from J; junction bases left unmatched: 5. The length of the CDR3 is 14 residues. Germline V gives CDR1 LGHDT, CDR2 YNNKEL (reference sequence). Written as DNA, the CDR3 is TGTGCCAGCAGCCAAGATCAGGGGGTCGGCGAGCAGTACTTC. It specifies CASSQDQGVGEQYF.

The chain is built from TRBV7-2 and TRBJ2-7, with TRBD1 matching 11 bases. The CDR3 is 15 amino acids. Germline V gene data show CDR1 as SGHTA and CDR2 as FQGNSA. Trimming at V came to 0 bases and at J to 4 bases, leaving 2 bases not matched to a gene. This CDR3 reads CASSLAGTGGYEQYF. The CDR3 DNA follows: TGTGCCAGCAGCTTAGCCGGGACAGGGGGATACGAGCAGTACTTC.

CDR3: CASRDSRGTNYGYTF. The CDR3 bases are TGTGCCAGCAGGGACAGCAGGGGAACTAACTATGGCTACACCTTC. V is TRBV3-1 (or the pseudogene TRBV3-2) and J is TRBJ1-2; TRBD1 is a possible D gene (6 bases). V lost 6 bases, J lost 0 bases, and 14 bases lay in between. The CDR3 sequence is 15 residues long. CDR1 LGHDT and CDR2 YNNKEL come from the germline V gene (reference sequence).

The sample holds a few counts of this clone. The V call is TRBV1, the J call TRBJ2-6; the tabulated D call, TRBD2, remains unverified against the DNA. TRBV1 is noted as a pseudogene. The CDR3 has 17 amino acids. The CDR3 DNA is TGCACCAGCAGCCAATTAAACGGAGGCAATGGGGCCAACGTCCTGACTTTC. Translated: CTSSQLNGGNGANVLTF.

This chain joins TRBV5-1 and TRBJ2-1, with D possibly being TRBD2 (5 bases). The CDR3 totals 15 residues. The V gene's germline CDR1 is SGHRS and CDR2 YFSETQ. V was trimmed by 0 bases and J by 0 bases, leaving 7 bases between them. The CDR3 DNA reads TGCGCCAGCAGCTTGGCGAGGGCCTCCTACAATGAGCAGTTCTTC. This encodes CASSLARASYNEQFF.

The chain recombines TRBV11-3 with TRBJ1-6; D gene ambiguous. There are 15 residues in the CDR3. Trimming shortened V by 4 bases and J by 4 bases, and 11 bases separated the two germline ends. Germline values: CDR1 SGHNT, CDR2 YENEEA. The CDR3 loop reads CASSSLGSYNSPLHF. The CDR3 DNA reads TGTGCCAGCAGCTCCCTAGGGAGTTATAATTCACCCCTCCACTTT. The full variable domain, its missing parts supplied by reference TRBV11-3 and TRBJ1-6, is EAGVVQSPRYKIIEKKQPVAFWCNPISGHNTLYWYLQNLGQGPELLIRYENEEAVDDSQLPKDRFSAERLKGVDSTLKIQPAELGDSAVYLCASSSLGSYNSPLHFGNGTRLTVT.

This clone was counted a single time. This chain links TRBV11-1 with TRBJ2-1; 10 positions agree with TRBD2. After removal of 8 bases from V and 7 bases from J, the junction contained 8 bases not matched to a gene. CDR1 is SGHAT, CDR2 FQDESV, per germline (reference sequence). CDR3 length: 14 amino acids. The CDR3 reads CASLSGGARNEQFF. For the CDR3, the DNA is TGTGCCAGCTTGAGCGGGGGGGCCAGGAATGAGCAGTTCTTC.

V gene TRBV6-2 or TRBV6-3 combines with J gene TRBJ2-6; maybe TRBD2 (5 bases). CDR3 length: 15 residues. The V gene lost 5 bases and the J gene lost 0 bases, with 8 bases spanning the gap. Germline lookup yields CDR1 MNHEY and CDR2 SVGEGT. CDR3 sequence: CASSTGSSGANVLTF. The DNA of the CDR3 is TGTGCCAGCAGTACGGGATCCTCTGGGGCCAACGTCCTGACTTTC.

The rearrangement joins TRBV18 to TRBJ2-1; D perhaps matches TRBD2 (5 bases). Germline CDR1 KGHSH, CDR2 LQKENI. V was shortened by 0 bases and J by 0 bases, with 9 bases between the two germline ends. The CDR3 length is 16 residues. CDR3 amino acids: CASSPPTTSSYNEQFF. CDR3 in DNA: TGTGCCAGCTCACCACCGACTACCTCCTCCTACAATGAGCAGTTCTTC.

The V gene is TRBV5-1, the J gene TRBJ1-3; D gene unclear. The CDR3 runs 14 residues. The germline V gene has CDR1 SGHRS and CDR2 YFSETQ. V lost 3 bases and J lost 5, with 12 bases in between. CDR3 in DNA: TGCGCCAGCAGCTCTGAGGGAGGGAGAAACACCATATATTTT. Protein sequence: CASSSEGGRNTIYF.